A single sample gave rise to the 8 T cell receptor beta chains below, sequenced in a study of OX40 agonist ivuxolimab in advanced cancers. The repertoire was sequenced with immunoSEQ multiplex PCR; TCRdb's copy has only in-frame clones and lacks some. The table records about 95,000 clones, 90% to 95% of them present only once. The source material was CD4+ or CD8+ T cells sorted from blood, sampled in a trial of the OX40 agonist ivuxolimab. These receptor sequences come from an adult with an advanced solid tumor such as melanoma, head and neck, liver or kidney cancer.

The gene calls are TRBV30 and TRBJ2-5; D is possibly TRBD1 (7 bases). The germline V and J ends were trimmed by 2 bases and 5 bases, with 15 bases remaining between them. The CDR3 has 14 residues. In germline, CDR1 is GTSNPN, CDR2 SVGIG (reference sequence). The DNA of the CDR3 is TGTGCCTGGAGTCCAGGGGGGTTCTCGGAGACCCAGTACTTC. The encoded protein is CAWSPGGFSETQYF.

The chain carries TRBV5-1 and TRBJ1-2; D gene uncertain. The CDR3 runs 12 residues. The V end lost 4 bases, the J end lost 2 bases, and 6 bases lay between the germline ends. The germline CDR1 and CDR2 sequences are SGHRS and YFSETQ. The CDR3 nucleotides read TGCGCCAGCAGCCCGGGGAACTATGGCTACACCTTC. It translates to CASSPGNYGYTF.

This chain uses TRBV19 with TRBJ2-7; a possible D gene is TRBD1 (5 bases). The CDR3 is 14 amino acids. V was trimmed by 6 bases and J by 4 bases, leaving 16 bases between them. CDR1 and CDR2 from the germline V gene are LNHDA and SQIVND (reference sequence). The DNA of the CDR3 is TGTGCCAGTAGACCCCAGGGCTTAGGGTACGAGCAGTACTTC. Translating gives CASRPQGLGYEQYF.

DNA for the CDR3: TGTGCCACCAGCACCACCAGGGCGAGACAGGGAGACAATGAGCAGTTCTTC. Protein: CATSTTRARQGDNEQFF. The V and J genes are TRBV15 and TRBJ2-1; 7 bases agree with TRBD1. V lost 4 bases, J lost 5 bases, and 14 bases stayed unmatched. Germline assignment: CDR1 LNHNV and CDR2 YYDKDF (reference sequence). The CDR3 runs 17 residues. The complete variable domain, with remaining parts taken from reference TRBV15 and TRBJ2-1, reads DAMVIQNPRYQVTQFGKPVTLSCSQTLNHNVMYWYQQKSSQAPKLLFHYYDKDFNNEADTPDNFQSRRPNTSFCFLDIRSPGLGDTAMYLCATSTTRARQGDNEQFFGPGTRLTVL.

The chain recombines TRBV5-1 with TRBJ2-7; TRBD1 aligns across 9 bases. CDR1 is SGHRS, CDR2 YFSETQ, per germline. Trimming cost V 4 bases and J 7 bases; bases outside gene matches: 6. This CDR3 contains 13 residues. The CDR3 spells CASSKQGAWEQYF. The CDR3 coding sequence is TGCGCCAGCAGCAAACAGGGGGCGTGGGAGCAGTACTTC.

V and J are TRBV19 and TRBJ2-1; D is perhaps TRBD2 (6 bases). Germline CDR1 LNHDA, CDR2 SQIVND (reference sequence). The V gene lost 6 bases and the J gene lost 10 bases, with 22 bases spanning the gap. The CDR3 sequence is 15 residues long. DNA for the CDR3: TGTGCCAGTAGCGTACTCGGAGGGCAGGCCGGGGAGCAGTTCTTC. It is translated as CASSVLGGQAGEQFF.

V and J are TRBV6-4 and TRBJ2-2; 9 bases match TRBD2. Per germline, CDR1 MRHNA and CDR2 SNTAGT. The CDR3 loop spans 16 amino acids. V shed 6 bases, J shed 4 bases, and the junction held 9 bases outside the gene matches. In DNA, the CDR3 is TGTGCCAGCAGCGTGGGGGCTAGCGGGACCACCGGGGAGCTGTTTTTT. Amino acids: CASSVGASGTTGELFF.

This chain links TRBV30 with TRBJ2-3; 9 bases align to TRBD2. CDR1 is GTSNPN, CDR2 SVGIG, per germline (reference sequence). This CDR3 comprises 12 residues. The DNA for the CDR3 is TGTTCCGCTAGCGGGGTCACAGATACGCAGTATTTT. It translates to CSASGVTDTQYF.